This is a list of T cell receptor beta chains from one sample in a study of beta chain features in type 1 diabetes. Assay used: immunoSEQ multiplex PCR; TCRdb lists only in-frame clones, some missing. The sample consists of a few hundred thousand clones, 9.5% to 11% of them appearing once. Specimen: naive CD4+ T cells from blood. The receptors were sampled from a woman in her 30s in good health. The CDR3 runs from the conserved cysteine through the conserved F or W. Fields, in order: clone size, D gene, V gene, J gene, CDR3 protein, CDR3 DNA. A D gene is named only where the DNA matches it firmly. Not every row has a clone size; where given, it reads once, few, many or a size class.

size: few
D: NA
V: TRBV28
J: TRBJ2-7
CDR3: CASIEHNSYEQYF
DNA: TGTGCCAGCATCGAGCATAACTCCTACGAGCAGTACTTC

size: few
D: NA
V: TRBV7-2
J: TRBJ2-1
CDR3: CASSTGTWEEQFF
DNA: TGTGCCAGCAGCACCGGGACATGGGAAGAGCAGTTCTTC

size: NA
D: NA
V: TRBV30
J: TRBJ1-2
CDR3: CAWSVPGFYGYTF
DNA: TGTGCCTGGAGTGTCCCGGGGTTCTATGGCTACACCTTC

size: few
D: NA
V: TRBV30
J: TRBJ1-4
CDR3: CAWSGRAFGTNEKLFF
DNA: TGTGCCTGGAGTGGGCGGGCCTTCGGAACTAATGAAAAACTGTTTTTT

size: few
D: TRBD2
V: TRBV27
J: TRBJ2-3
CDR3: CASNPTLAGVPTDTQYF
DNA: TGTGCCAGCAACCCCACTCTAGCGGGAGTCCCCACAGATACGCAGTATTTT

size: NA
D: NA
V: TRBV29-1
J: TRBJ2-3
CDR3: CSVGGGTDTQYF
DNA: TGCAGCGTTGGAGGGGGAACAGATACGCAGTATTTT

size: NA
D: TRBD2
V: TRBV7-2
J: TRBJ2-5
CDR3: CASSFTGTSGSLGQETQYF
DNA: TGTGCCAGCAGCTTTACCGGGACTAGCGGGAGTTTGGGACAAGAGACCCAGTACTTC

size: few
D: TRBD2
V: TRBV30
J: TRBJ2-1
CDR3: CAWRRTSRDEQFF
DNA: TGTGCCTGGAGAAGGACTAGCAGGGATGAGCAGTTCTTC

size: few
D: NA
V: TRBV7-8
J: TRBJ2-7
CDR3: CASSSQGAAYEQYF
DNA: TGTGCCAGCAGTTCCCAGGGTGCCGCCTACGAGCAGTACTTC

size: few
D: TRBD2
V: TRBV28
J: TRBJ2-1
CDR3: CASSRGTSGSNEQFF
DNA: TGTGCCAGCAGTAGAGGGACTAGCGGGTCAAATGAGCAGTTCTTC

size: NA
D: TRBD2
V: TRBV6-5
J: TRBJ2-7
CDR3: CASRRTSGRAGEQYF
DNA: TGTGCCAGCAGGCGGACTAGCGGGAGGGCGGGCGAGCAGTACTTC

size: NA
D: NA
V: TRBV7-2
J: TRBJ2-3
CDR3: CAASLAGLSTDTQYF
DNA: TGTGCCGCTTCCTTGGCGGGTCTTTCCACAGATACGCAGTATTTT

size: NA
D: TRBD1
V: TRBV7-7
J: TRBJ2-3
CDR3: CASSFPSRDRRARTDTQYF
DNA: TGTGCTAGCAGCTTTCCGTCTAGGGACAGGAGGGCCCGGACAGATACGCAGTATTTT

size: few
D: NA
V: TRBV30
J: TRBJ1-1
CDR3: CAWRKTGTEAFF
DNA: TGTGCCTGGAGGAAGACAGGCACTGAAGCTTTCTTT

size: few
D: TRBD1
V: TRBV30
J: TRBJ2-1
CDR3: CAWRTGNSYNEQFF
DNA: TGTGCCTGGAGGACAGGGAACTCCTACAATGAGCAGTTCTTC

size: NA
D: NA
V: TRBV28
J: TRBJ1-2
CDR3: CASSLGGTLTVYGYTF
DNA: TGTGCCAGCAGTTTAGGAGGGACCCTAACCGTCTATGGCTACACCTTC

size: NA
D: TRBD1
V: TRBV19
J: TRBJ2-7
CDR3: CASSKGQGSFDEQYF
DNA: TGTGCCAGTAGTAAAGGACAGGGGTCTTTCGACGAGCAGTACTTC

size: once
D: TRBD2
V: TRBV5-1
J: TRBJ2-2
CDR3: CASSLTSGSRAGELFF
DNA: TGCGCCAGCAGCTTGACTAGCGGGAGTAGGGCCGGGGAGCTGTTTTTT

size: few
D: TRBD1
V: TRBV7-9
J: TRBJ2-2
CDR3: CASSWTGARTGELFF
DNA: TGTGCCAGCAGCTGGACAGGGGCGAGGACCGGGGAGCTGTTTTTT

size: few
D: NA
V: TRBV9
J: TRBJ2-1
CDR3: CASSPSTRQFNEQFF
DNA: TGTGCCAGCAGCCCGTCGACTAGACAGTTCAATGAGCAGTTCTTC

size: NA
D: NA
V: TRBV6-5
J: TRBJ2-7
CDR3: CATSQGREQYF
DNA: TGTGCCACCAGCCAAGGGAGGGAGCAGTACTTC

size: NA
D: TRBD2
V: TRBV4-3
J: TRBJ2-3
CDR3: CASSQGLAAGVDTQYF
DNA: TGCGCCAGCAGCCAAGGGCTAGCGGCTGGGGTAGATACGCAGTATTTT

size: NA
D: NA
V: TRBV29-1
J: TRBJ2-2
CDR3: CSVEGRGPAGMDTGELFF
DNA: TGCAGCGTTGAAGGGCGGGGGCCCGCTGGTATGGACACCGGGGAGCTGTTTTTT

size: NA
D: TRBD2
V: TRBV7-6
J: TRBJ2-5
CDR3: CASSRRTSGQETQYF
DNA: TGTGCCAGCAGCAGAAGGACTAGCGGCCAAGAGACCCAGTACTTC

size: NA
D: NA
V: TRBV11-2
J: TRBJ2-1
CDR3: CASSSREGVGDEQFF
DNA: TGTGCCAGCAGTTCCCGGGAAGGAGTAGGTGATGAGCAGTTCTTC

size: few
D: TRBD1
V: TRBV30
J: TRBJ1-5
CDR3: CAWRATGTENQPQHF
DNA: TGTGCCTGGAGAGCAACCGGGACAGAGAATCAGCCCCAGCATTTT

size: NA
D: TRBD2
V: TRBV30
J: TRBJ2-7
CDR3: CAWKREGPGEQYF
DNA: TGTGCCTGGAAGCGGGAGGGCCCGGGCGAGCAGTACTTC

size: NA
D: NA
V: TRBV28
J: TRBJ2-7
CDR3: CASSLEGYEQYF
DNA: TGTGCCAGCAGTTTAGAGGGTTACGAGCAGTACTTC

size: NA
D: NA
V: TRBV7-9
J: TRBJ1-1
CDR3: CASSLAVRGATEAFF
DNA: TGTGCCAGCAGCTTAGCGGTGCGGGGCGCCACTGAAGCTTTCTTT

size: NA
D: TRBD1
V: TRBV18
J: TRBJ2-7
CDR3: CASSPPSRDRGREQYF
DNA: TGTGCCAGCTCACCACCGTCCCGGGACAGGGGGCGGGAGCAGTACTTC

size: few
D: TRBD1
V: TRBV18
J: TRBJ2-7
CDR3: CASSPQGANGEQYF
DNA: TGTGCCAGCTCACCACAGGGGGCGAACGGTGAGCAGTACTTC

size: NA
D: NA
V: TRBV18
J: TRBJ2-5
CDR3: CASSSQAQGQETQYF
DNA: TGTGCCAGCTCATCACAGGCTCAGGGACAAGAGACCCAGTACTTC

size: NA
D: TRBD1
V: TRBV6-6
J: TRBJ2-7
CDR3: CAIREQGAGYEQYF
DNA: TGTGCCATCAGAGAACAGGGGGCAGGGTACGAGCAGTACTTC

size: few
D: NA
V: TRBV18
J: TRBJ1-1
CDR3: CASSPYSEIARFQTPNTEAFF
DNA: TGTGCCAGCTCACCTTATTCTGAAATCGCAAGGTTCCAGACACCGAACACTGAAGCTTTCTTT

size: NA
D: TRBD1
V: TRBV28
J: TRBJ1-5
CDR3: CASSLDRDSNQPQHF
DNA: TGTGCCAGCAGCCTAGACCGGGACAGTAATCAGCCCCAGCATTTT

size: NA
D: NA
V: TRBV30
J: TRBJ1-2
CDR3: CAWRDKRYYGYTF
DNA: TGTGCCTGGAGGGATAAGAGGTACTATGGCTACACCTTC

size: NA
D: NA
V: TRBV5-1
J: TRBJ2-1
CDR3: CASGGGGLYNEQFF
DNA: TGCGCCAGCGGGGGAGGGGGTCTCTACAATGAGCAGTTCTTC

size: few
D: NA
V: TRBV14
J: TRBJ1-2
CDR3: CASSQGDPLGENYGYTF
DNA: TGTGCCAGCAGCCAAGGAGACCCCTTGGGAGAAAACTATGGCTACACCTTC

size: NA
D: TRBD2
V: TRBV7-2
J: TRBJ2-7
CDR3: CASTSGGDLSYEQYF
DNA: TGTGCCAGCACCTCTGGGGGGGACCTCAGCTACGAGCAGTACTTC

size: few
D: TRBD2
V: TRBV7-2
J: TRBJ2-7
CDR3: CASSLASGSPLPYEQYF
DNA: TGTGCCAGCAGCTTAGCTAGCGGGAGTCCTTTACCCTACGAGCAGTACTTC

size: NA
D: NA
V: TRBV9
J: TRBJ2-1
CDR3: CASSVARGNEQFF
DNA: TGTGCCAGCAGCGTAGCTAGGGGCAATGAGCAGTTCTTC

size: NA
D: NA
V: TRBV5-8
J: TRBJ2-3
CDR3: CASSGWTSQYF
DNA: TGTGCCAGCAGCGGATGGACAAGCCAGTATTTT

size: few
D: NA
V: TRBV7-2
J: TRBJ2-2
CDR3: CASSLGLVPVSGELFF
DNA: TGTGCCAGCAGCTTAGGACTAGTCCCAGTGTCCGGGGAGCTGTTTTTT

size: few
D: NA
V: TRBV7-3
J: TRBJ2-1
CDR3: CASSLVPRSRGTYNEQFF
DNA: TGTGCCAGCAGCTTGGTCCCAAGGTCTCGCGGGACCTACAATGAGCAGTTCTTC

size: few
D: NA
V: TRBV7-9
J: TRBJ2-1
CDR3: CASSLGTALYNEQFF
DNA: TGTGCCAGCAGCTTAGGGACAGCTCTCTACAATGAGCAGTTCTTC

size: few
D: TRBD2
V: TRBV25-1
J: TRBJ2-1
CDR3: CASRTSGRLEQFF
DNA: TGTGCCAGCAGGACTAGCGGAAGGCTGGAGCAGTTCTTC

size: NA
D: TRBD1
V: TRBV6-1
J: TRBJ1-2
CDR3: CASRVGGGAYGYTF
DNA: TGTGCCAGCAGGGTTGGAGGGGGCGCCTATGGCTACACCTTC

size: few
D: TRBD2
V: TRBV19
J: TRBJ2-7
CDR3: CASSIGDRTSGRSYEQYF
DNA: TGTGCCAGTAGTATAGGGGACCGGACTAGCGGAAGATCCTACGAGCAGTACTTC

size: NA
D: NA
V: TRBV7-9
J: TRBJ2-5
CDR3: CASSSWLGQGETQYF
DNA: TGTGCCAGCAGTTCCTGGTTGGGGCAGGGTGAGACCCAGTACTTC

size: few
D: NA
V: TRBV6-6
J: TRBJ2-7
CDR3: CASSPRLSGEQYF
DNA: TGTGCCAGCAGTCCGCGCTTATCGGGGGAGCAGTACTTC

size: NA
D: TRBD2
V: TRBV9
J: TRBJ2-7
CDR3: CASSVVTSGSSYEQYF
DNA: TGTGCCAGCAGCGTAGTCACTAGCGGGAGCTCCTACGAGCAGTACTTC

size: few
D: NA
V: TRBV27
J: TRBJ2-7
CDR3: CATAGGSEQYF
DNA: TGTGCCACGGCCGGGGGTTCCGAGCAGTACTTC

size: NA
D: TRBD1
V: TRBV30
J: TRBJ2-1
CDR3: CAWGTGGYNEQFF
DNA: TGTGCCTGGGGGACAGGGGGCTACAATGAGCAGTTCTTC

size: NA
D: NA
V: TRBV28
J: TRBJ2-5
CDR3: CASSLQTGWETQYF
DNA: TGTGCCAGCAGTTTGCAGACGGGGTGGGAGACCCAGTACTTC